This TCR beta chain appears in the sequencing data of a study of spatial heterogeneity in lung cancer. Study information: The correlation between TCR transcript counts in tumor regions and a T cell module score from matched bulk RNA-seq was strong. Study-level findings and limits: One measure, the expanded intratumoral alpha and beta TCR count, tracked tumor mutation counts.

J was trimmed by 0 bases and V by 6 bases; bases with no gene match: 11. There are 16 residues in the CDR3. CDR1 is DFQATT and CDR2 is SNEGSKA in the germline V gene (reference sequence). The time point is: sample taken at primary tumor resection. Sequencing of whole RNA from tumor, nontumor lung or frozen PBMC involved no sorting. Only a few counts were recorded for this clonotype. The antigen is undetermined. MiXCR, run by TCRdb on the 5' RACE reads, gives a single entry per CDR3 protein. The data show 9,000 to 10,000 distinct CDR3 sequences, around 6% seen once. The sequence came from a female donor with early-stage non-small cell lung cancer. The sequences come from lung tumor tissue, collected at surgery. This sequence joins TRBV20-1 and TRBJ1-3; 7 bases are shared with TRBD1. The CDR3 spells CSAPLRQGGSGNTIYF. The CDR3 DNA sequence: TGCAGTGCCCCCTTACGACAGGGAGGCTCTGGAAACACCATATATTTT.